Described below is a single T cell receptor (beta chain) sequence and its context. Its recognized antigen is unknown. Per-base quality was not reported, and no clone a single base away is much larger than it. The reads were generated on an Illumina NovaSeq 6000. TCRalpha and TCRbeta cDNA libraries were constructed by 5'RACE with constant-segment primers, with sample barcodes and unique molecular identifiers being introduced. RNA was extracted from every sample with Trizol reagent. Libraries were amplified in two PCR steps, with a second sample barcode and Illumina TruSeq adapters added in the second step. The libraries were sequenced on an Illumina NovaSeq using 2 x 150 bp paired-end reads. In the source study's methods: With migec v1.2.7, reads were demultiplexed and then collapsed into UMI-guided consensus sequences. Using mixcr v2.1.11, the UMI consensuses were aligned to TRA and TRB V and J templates and assembled into clonotypes. Clonotypes were classified as expanded or contracted when called significant by both edgeR and NoisET, with noise models trained on biological replicates. For edgeR calls, the thresholds were a false discovery rate-adjusted p below 0.01 and a log2 fold-change of 1. As an exploratory analysis of dynamics, max-normalized trajectories of the 1000 most abundant clonotypes were examined by PCA with hierarchical clustering. Each responding clone was given a CD4 or CD8 phenotype based on the CD4+ and CD8+ repertoires, which had been sequenced separately. The raw public data were reprocessed by TCRdb itself: fastp quality trimming at Q25, MiXCR clonotype calling, in-frame beta chains only. Every CDR3 protein is listed once, alongside the most common genes and DNA of its rows. TCRdb assigned the V and J calls; the authors' analysis was not used. The sample table records some 57,000 distinct CDR3 sequences; 9% to 15% of these occur just once. Approximately 26% of the sample rests with the top ten.

Based on the germline V gene (reference sequence), the CDR1 and CDR2 sequences are DFQATT and SNEGSKA. V trim: 6 bases; J trim: 5 bases; unmatched bases: 15. Including the terminal cysteine and phenylalanine, the CDR3 comprises 16 residues. The kept DNA is CDR3 alone, 48 bases in frame from the first base. This entry comes from a study of T-cell memory formation after mild COVID-19 (dated by TCRdb to about 2021). Background for the entire study: TCR sequence clusters from the two donors were largely donor specific. T-cell clones expanding and contracting after mild COVID-19 in a couple of donors were tracked by longitudinal TCRalpha and TCRbeta repertoire sequencing. The cohort was made up of two young adult volunteers, one female and one male, who were previously healthy.

Ficoll-Paque density gradient centrifugation was the method used to isolate PBMCs. General conclusions and limits of the study: SARS-CoV-2 specificity of the second-wave clones peaking on day 37 was not confirmed. From day 15 to 85, contracting clones showed balanced CD4/CD8 phenotypes, whereas a second wave of clones that expanded from day 15 to 37 leaned towards CD4+. Contracting CD4+ clones were located mainly in the CM and EM memory subsets, whereas CD8+ clones were found to be enriched in EMRA. Only a couple of mild cases were covered by the study, and larger cohorts that include severe cases with pre-infection samples were considered necessary. Some responding clones were detected in pre-infection memory, which suggested that pre-existing cross-reactive memory T cells had joined the SARS-CoV-2 response.

This TCR was recovered from a young man who had mild COVID-19 (a few samples of this study predate the infection). The sample titles of this study are shuffled in the database, so cell type and time point are left out; the donor was told from shared clones. In this chain, TRBV20-1 is recombined with TRBJ2-3, and 9 junction bases match TRBD2. Sequencing input: PBMCs or a T cell subset sorted from them (not recorded which). The nucleotide sequence is given as TGCAGTGCCTCTCAGGGGCGGGGGGGCCGCGGAGATACGCAGTATTTT. It specifies CSASQGRGGRGDTQYF.